This T cell receptor (beta chain) came from a study of blood T cell repertoires in COVID-19. CDR1 and CDR2 (germline): MDHEN, SYDVKM. Trimming cost V 7 bases and J 4 bases; bases outside gene matches: 13. The length of the CDR3 is 17 residues. Assay used: immunoSEQ multiplex PCR; TCRdb lists only in-frame clones, some missing. The table has around 300,000 clones, under 90% seen once. What was sequenced was peripheral blood. The TCR originated in a woman in her thirties with COVID-19, enrolled during active disease. This chain uses TRBV28 with TRBJ1-5; TRBD1 aligns across 10 bases. The CDR3 nucleotides read TGTGCCAGCACCATTCCGACCGTGGACAGGGGGAATCAGCCCCAGCATTTT. This encodes CASTIPTVDRGNQPQHF.